These 26 T cell receptor beta chains were sequenced from one sample in a study of molecular identifiers for immune sequencing clone quantification. TCRdb itself ran the PCR reads through MiXCR, one entry per CDR3 protein. This sample has about 640,000 distinct CDR3 sequences; just under 20% occur once, and the top ten carry roughly 0.9%. Material: naive CD8+ T cells from blood, with Jurkat cell RNA spiked in. As to subset: FACS-sorted CD8+CD4-CCR7+CD45RA+ naive T cells. The receptors shown here come from a human donor in good health. Some libraries in this study had Jurkat cell RNA spiked in.

This clonotype showed up many times. The chain has TRBV24-1 and TRBJ2-3; 11 nucleotides line up with TRBD2. CDR3 length: 17 residues. The J segment lost 3 bases and the V segment lost 2 bases, leaving 6 bases of the junction unmatched. Germline CDR1 is KGHDR and CDR2 is SFDVKD. The chain's CDR3 is CATSDSHTSGGTDTQYF. CDR3 DNA sequence: TGTGCCACCAGTGATTCCCATACTAGCGGGGGAACAGATACGCAGTATTTT.

This clonotype was detected only a few times. The gene calls are TRBV19 and TRBJ1-1; maybe TRBD1 (6 bases). V was trimmed by 8 bases and J by 5 bases, leaving 9 bases between them. The CDR3 spans 11 residues. The germline V gene encodes CDR1 LNHDA and CDR2 SQIVND (reference sequence). The CDR3 DNA reads TGTGCCAGTTTCAGGGGAACTGAAGCTTTCTTT. This sequence encodes CASFRGTEAFF.

This clonotype was counted ten times or more. The rearrangement links TRBV7-2 to TRBJ2-7; weak D call: TRBD2 (5 bases). CDR1 is SGHTA and CDR2 is FQGNSA in the germline V gene. Trimming took 1 base from V and 3 from J, leaving 10 bases between them. This CDR3 has 14 amino acids. CDR3 DNA sequence: TGTGCCAGCAGCTTAGAAGGGAGTTACTACGAGCAGTACTTC. Residues: CASSLEGSYYEQYF.

On this clonotype itself: A much larger clone differs by one base, so this may be a read error. The CDR3: CASSPNVAGPNTGAFF. CDR3 nucleotide sequence: TGCGCCAGCAGCCCAAATGTGGCAGGGCCGAACACTGGAGCTTTCTTT. The chain couples TRBV4-1 to TRBJ1-1; D may be TRBD1 (5 bases). This CDR3 has 16 amino acids. Germline CDR1 MGHRA, CDR2 YSYEKL.

This clonotype was picked up many times. The chain combines TRBV5-4 with TRBJ2-5; no firm D call. Germline CDR1 reads SGHNT; CDR2 reads YYREEE (reference sequence). The V end was cut by 4 bases, the J end by 1 base, with 11 bases between. There are 14 residues in the CDR3. The CDR3 reads CASSEELGQETQYF. The CDR3 DNA is TGTGCCAGCAGCGAGGAGTTAGGCCAAGAGACCCAGTACTTC.

About this clonotype: Just one base apart from a much larger clone, this may be a read error. This chain joins TRBV28 and TRBJ1-6, with D unresolved. Germline assignment: CDR1 MDHEN and CDR2 SYDVKM. The CDR3 sequence is 15 residues long. The V and J ends lost 5 bases and 9 bases respectively, with 17 bases between them. The CDR3 here is CASSPGVTRSSPLHF. The CDR3 DNA sequence: TGTGCCAGCAGTCCCGGGGTTACGAGAAGTTCACCCCTCCACTTT. The variable domain in full, completed from reference TRBV28 and TRBJ1-6, reads DVKVTQSSRYLVKRTGEKVFLECVQDMDHENMFWYRQDPGLGLRLIYFSYDVKMKEKGDIPEGYSVSREKKERFSLILESASTNQTSMYLCASSPGVTRSSPLHFGNGTRLTVT.

This clonotype was picked up a small number of times. V and J are TRBV6-2 or TRBV6-3 and TRBJ1-5, with D perhaps TRBD1 (5 bases). Trimming removed 9 bases at V and 6 bases at J, with 21 bases between. Germline-derived CDR1 and CDR2 are MNHEY and SVGEGT. The CDR3 is 15 residues long. The CDR3 region has the DNA TGTGCCAGTCGCGGCGGGGCAAAGCGTATTCAGCCCCAGCATTTT. Protein product: CASRGGAKRIQPQHF.

V usage is TRBV12-3 or TRBV12-4 and J usage is TRBJ1-2, with D possibly being TRBD1 (6 bases). Trimming took 5 bases from V and 12 from J, leaving 22 bases between them. This CDR3 has 14 residues. The CDR3: CASSQGQPGWGHTF. The DNA of the CDR3 is TGTGCCAGCAGTCAAGGACAGCCCGGTTGGGGCCACACCTTC.

This chain connects TRBV15 to TRBJ1-1; 11 bases are a match to TRBD1. With 5 bases clipped from V and 1 base from J, the junction kept 3 bases outside the gene matches. Germline-derived CDR1 and CDR2 are LNHNV and YYDKDF (reference sequence). CDR3 length equals 15 residues. The CDR3 DNA sequence: TGTGCCACCAGCTCGGACAGGGGGCCGAACACTGAAGCTTTCTTT. Amino acids: CATSSDRGPNTEAFF.

This clonotype came up many times. The chain is built from TRBV20-1 and TRBJ2-5; TRBD1 matches 7 bases. Per germline, CDR1 DFQATT and CDR2 SNEGSKA (reference sequence). The CDR3 has 18 amino acids. Trimming at V came to 0 bases and at J to 0 bases, leaving 13 bases not matched to a gene. The CDR3 DNA sequence: TGCAGTGCTAGAGACCTGGACAGGCCGAGGGGGTACCAAGAGACCCAGTACTTC. It encodes CSARDLDRPRGYQETQYF.

This clonotype occurred many times. The CDR3 nucleotides read TGTGCCAGCAGGTACAATTGGAACACTGAAGCTTTCTTT. The encoded protein is CASRYNWNTEAFF. The chain couples TRBV28 to TRBJ1-1; D gene uncertain. Germline CDR1 reads MDHEN; CDR2 reads SYDVKM. This CDR3 has 13 amino acids. V lost 6 bases to trimming and J lost 1 base, with 9 bases between them.

This clonotype was recorded at least ten times. The chain links TRBV6-2 or TRBV6-3 to TRBJ2-3, with D possibly TRBD1 on 6 matching bases. Germline V gene data show CDR1 as MNHEY and CDR2 as SVGEGT. The V end lost 0 bases, the J end lost 2 bases, and 9 bases lay between the germline ends. The CDR3 spans 15 residues. The CDR3 nucleotides read TGTGCCAGCAGTTACTCAGGACAGAACACAGATACGCAGTATTTT. This translates into CASSYSGQNTDTQYF.

A note on this clonotype: At one end the junction does not follow the germline gene, possibly because of a read error. V is TRBV6-5 and J is TRBJ2-2; TRBD1 aligns across 7 bases. Germline loops: CDR1 MNHEY, CDR2 SVGAGI. The CDR3 covers 15 residues. This CDR3 is CVSSTKTGVTGELFF. The CDR3 nucleotides read TGTGTCAGCAGCACCAAAACAGGGGTCACCGGGGAGCTGTTTTTT.

This clonotype was counted many times. The CDR3 sequence is CAWMYRTTTPTQYF. CDR3 sequence (DNA): TGTGCCTGGATGTACAGGACCACGACCCCTACGCAGTATTTT. The rearrangement uses TRBV30 and TRBJ2-3, with D tentatively TRBD1 (5 bases). In germline, CDR1 is GTSNPN, CDR2 SVGIG (reference sequence). The CDR3 is 14 residues long. V gave up 4 bases and J gave up 8 bases, with 19 bases separating them.

This clonotype was seen many times. This chain connects TRBV6-5 to TRBJ2-3; 9 nucleotides agree with TRBD1. The CDR3 sequence is 15 residues long. Germline V CDR1 and CDR2: MNHEY, SVGAGI. J gave up 2 bases and V 6 bases, and 6 bases lay outside the gene matches. The CDR3, as DNA: TGTGCCAGCAGCCCCGGGACAGGGTCCACAGATACGCAGTATTTT. This codes for CASSPGTGSTDTQYF.

This clonotype was detected many times. This chain uses TRBV29-1 with TRBJ2-4; D not resolved. Germline-derived CDR1 and CDR2 are SQVTM and ANQGSEA. V was trimmed by 5 bases and J by 5 bases, leaving 10 bases between them. The CDR3 totals 12 residues. CDR3 sequence: CSVSGFQNIQYF. The CDR3 region has the DNA TGCAGCGTTTCCGGGTTTCAAAACATTCAGTACTTC. The whole variable domain, filled in from reference TRBV29-1 and TRBJ2-4, reads SAVISQKPSRDICQRGTSLTIQCQVDSQVTMMFWYRQQPGQSLTLIATANQGSEATYESGFVIDKFPISRPNLTFSTLTVSNMSPEDSSIYLCSVSGFQNIQYFGAGTRLSVL.

This clonotype was detected only a few times. The chain is built from TRBV4-1 and TRBJ2-7; 7 bases map to TRBD2. J lost 3 bases, V lost 0 bases, and 11 bases had no gene match. CDR1 and CDR2 from the germline V gene are MGHRA and YSYEKL. CDR3 length: 17 residues. The CDR3 is CASSQEQGAGLLYEQYF. In DNA, the CDR3 is TGCGCCAGCAGCCAAGAGCAGGGAGCGGGATTACTCTACGAGCAGTACTTC.

This chain links TRBV10-2 with TRBJ2-1; possible D gene TRBD2, 7 bases. V was cut by 10 bases and J by 3 bases, with 13 bases left in between. The CDR3 covers 13 residues. Germline CDR1 WSHSY, CDR2 SAAADI. CDR3 residues: CAIRGGSYNEQFF. CDR3 DNA: TGCGCCATAAGGGGGGGAAGCTACAATGAGCAGTTCTTC.

On this clonotype itself: With a much larger clone just one base away, this may be a read error. This sequence joins TRBV7-6 and TRBJ2-6; the match to TRBD1 covers 8 bases. Looked up from germline, CDR1 is SGHVS and CDR2 is FNYEAQ. The CDR3 totals 16 residues. The V gene end was trimmed by 1 base and the J gene end by 4 bases; junction bases not matched to a gene: 3. The CDR3 loop reads CASSLDQGAGANVLTF. In DNA form, the CDR3 reads TGTGCCAGCAGCTTAGATCAGGGGGCCGGGGCCAACGTCCTGACTTTC.

Concerning this clonotype itself: With a much larger clone just one base away, this may be a read error. The CDR3 nucleotides read TGTGCCAGCAGCTCTCTGTTAGGCTACGAGCAGTACTTC. This encodes CASSSLLGYEQYF. The chain couples TRBV7-9 to TRBJ2-7, with unresolved D. V gave up 4 bases and J gave up 3 bases, with 10 bases separating them. Germline CDR1 and CDR2: SEHNR and FQNEAQ (reference sequence). The CDR3 runs to 13 residues.

This clonotype was counted once. Just one base apart from a much larger clone, this may be a read error. Here the CDR3 reads CASSSREADLSYEQYF. DNA of the CDR3: TGTGCCAGCAGCTCCCGTGAGGCGGACCTCTCCTACGAGCAGTACTTC. The chain couples TRBV7-9 to TRBJ2-7; no definite D call. V gave up 4 bases and J gave up 0 bases, with 16 bases separating them. The CDR3 sequence is 16 residues long. Germline CDR1 SEHNR, CDR2 FQNEAQ (reference sequence). Using reference TRBV7-9 and TRBJ2-7 for the parts outside the CDR3, the full variable domain is DTGVSQNPRHKITKRGQNVTFRCDPISEHNRLYWYRQTLGQGPEFLTYFQNEAQLEKSRLLSDRFSAERPKGSFSTLEIQRTEQGDSAMYLCASSSREADLSYEQYFGPGTRLTVT.

Here the CDR3 DNA reads TGTGCCAGCAGAACTGGGGGGCGAAACAATGAGCAGTTCTTC. It is translated as CASRTGGRNNEQFF. This chain links TRBV27 with TRBJ2-1, with D perhaps matching TRBD1 or TRBD2 (6 bases each). V was shortened by 6 bases and J by 5 bases, with 14 bases between the two germline ends. The CDR3 length is 14 residues. Germline values: CDR1 MNHEY, CDR2 SMNVEV (reference sequence).

This clonotype was observed a handful of times. The chain recombines TRBV20-1 with TRBJ2-3, with 12 bases identical to TRBD2. The V gene's germline CDR1 is DFQATT and CDR2 SNEGSKA (reference sequence). The CDR3 contains 15 residues. Trimming at V came to 6 bases and at J to 0 bases, leaving 4 bases not matched to a gene. CDR3 sequence (DNA): TGCAGTGCAAGGACTAGCGGGACTAGCACAGATACGCAGTATTTT. This gives the protein CSARTSGTSTDTQYF.

As for this clonotype: This could be a read error, since a much larger clone is one nucleotide away. V usage is TRBV6-2 or TRBV6-3 and J usage is TRBJ2-2; tentatively, D is TRBD1 (6 bases). This CDR3 region has 16 residues. Trimming took off 0 bases at V and 3 bases at J, with 11 bases between the two ends. Germline loops: CDR1 MNHEY, CDR2 SVGEGT. CDR3 loop: CASSYSGTKYTGELFF. The DNA for the CDR3 is TGTGCCAGCAGTTACTCAGGGACAAAGTACACCGGGGAGCTGTTTTTT.

Comment on this clonotype: Since a much larger clone is just one base distant, this may be a read error. This chain uses TRBV4-1 with TRBJ1-5; no clear D. This CDR3 is 17 amino acids long. V dropped 0 bases and J dropped 6 bases, with 18 bases sitting between them. Germline CDR1 reads MGHRA; CDR2 reads YSYEKL. CDR3 residues: CASSQDGGRAGSQPQHF. In DNA form, the CDR3 reads TGCGCCAGCAGCCAAGATGGTGGACGAGCAGGCAGTCAGCCCCAGCATTTT.

V gene TRBV28 combines with J gene TRBJ1-1, with D possibly matching TRBD1 (6 bases). The V and J ends lost 2 bases and 4 bases respectively, with 11 bases between them. Germline V gives CDR1 MDHEN, CDR2 SYDVKM. This CDR3 comprises 14 residues. In DNA form, the CDR3 reads TGTGCCAGCAGTTTAGGGTTAGGGGGCACTGAAGCTTTCTTT. Translating gives CASSLGLGGTEAFF. Full variable domain (remainder filled in from reference TRBV28 and TRBJ1-1): DVKVTQSSRYLVKRTGEKVFLECVQDMDHENMFWYRQDPGLGLRLIYFSYDVKMKEKGDIPEGYSVSREKKERFSLILESASTNQTSMYLCASSLGLGGTEAFFGQGTRLTVV.